This TCR delta chain was profiled in a study of human gamma delta and Vdelta1 T cells. Study-wide results and limits: Reportedly, Delta One T cells were polyclonal and broadly targeted acute myeloid leukemia.

TCRdb reran clone calling via CATT on the PCR reads. The sample lists over 10,000 delta-chain clones; less than 60% were seen once. Comment on this clone: Its matching antigen is unknown.

Per germline, CDR1 NSMFDY and CDR2 ISSIKDK. The CDR3 is 18 residues long. V trimming: 0 bases; J trimming: 3 bases; junction bases outside the gene matches: 13. The sequenced material came from Vdelta1 gamma-delta T cells from blood grown in culture (DOT cells). This chain connects TRAV29/DV5 to TRDJ1, with 11 bases that match TRDD3. The sequence came from a human donor in good health. CDR3 loop: CAASGGLRGGYGADKLIF. CDR3 nucleotide sequence: TGTGCAGCAAGCGGGGGGCTACGTGGGGGATACGGTGCCGATAAACTCATCTTT.